The 25 T cell receptor beta chains below were found in one sample sequenced in a study of a mutant IDH1 vaccine in newly diagnosed glioma. Only in-frame clones appear in the TCRdb table, and some are missing; sequencing was by immunoSEQ multiplex PCR. Seen here are 35,000 to 45,000 clones, approximately 83% observed once, and the top ten hold under 6%. The time point is: week 35, safety follow-up. Alongside topical imiquimod, each dose of vaccine comprised 300 ug of mutant IDH1 20-mer peptide. Their antigens remain unidentified. Sequenced here: PBMCs, sampled from a glioma patient whose treatment included an IDH1 peptide vaccine. The receptors shown here come from a woman aged 50 to 65 with glioma.

This clone has only one observation. J is TRBJ1-1 and V is TRBV30; maybe TRBD1 (5 bases). Germline CDR1 GTSNPN, CDR2 SVGIG (reference sequence). The germline V and J ends were trimmed by 2 bases and 7 bases, with 8 bases remaining between them. The CDR3 is made up of 11 amino acids. CDR3 sequence (DNA): TGTGCCTGGAGTTGGGGGGGTGAAGCTTTCTTT. It yields the protein CAWSWGGEAFF.

This chain connects TRBV28 to TRBJ2-5; the D call may be TRBD1 or TRBD2 (6 bases each). Germline V gene data show CDR1 as MDHEN and CDR2 as SYDVKM. V was clipped by 7 bases and J by 0 bases, with 18 bases between them. This CDR3 has 16 residues. CDR3 nucleotides: TGTGCCAGCACTTCGACGGGGGCAATGTACCAAGAGACCCAGTACTTC. Translation: CASTSTGAMYQETQYF.

The chain joins TRBV27 to TRBJ1-6; 8 bases line up with TRBD1. Germline V CDR1 and CDR2: MNHEY, SMNVEV (reference sequence). Trimming took 6 bases from V and 6 from J; bases not matched to a gene: 7. This CDR3 region has 15 residues. The CDR3 nucleotides are TGTGCCAGCAGCCCCGCGGGACAGGCTAATTCACCCCTCCACTTT. This translates into CASSPAGQANSPLHF.

This sequence joins TRBV19 and TRBJ2-7; 8 nucleotides agree with TRBD1. There are 15 residues in the CDR3. Germline CDR1 and CDR2: LNHDA and SQIVND (reference sequence). V was clipped by 2 bases and J by 6 bases; unmatched bases: 9. The CDR3 loop reads CASSISGTGSGEQYF. CDR3 sequence (DNA): TGTGCCAGTAGTATATCGGGGACAGGATCCGGCGAGCAGTACTTC.

This chain uses TRBV6-1 with TRBJ1-1; perhaps TRBD1 as D (6 bases). The CDR3 spans 15 residues. V lost 4 bases and J 4 bases, leaving 16 bases between the germline ends. In germline, CDR1 is MNHNS, CDR2 SASEGT. The CDR3 DNA is TGTGCCAGCAGTGGGGGAGGGGGGCACTTCACTGAAGCTTTCTTT. Translated: CASSGGGGHFTEAFF.

This chain connects TRBV9 to TRBJ2-1; D is unresolved. The CDR3 contains 13 residues. Germline V lookup: CDR1 SGDLS, CDR2 YYNGEE. V lost 3 bases and J 3 bases, leaving 7 bases between the germline ends. The CDR3 region is CASSGTIYNEQFF. The CDR3 coding sequence is TGTGCCAGCAGCGGCACCATCTACAATGAGCAGTTCTTC.

This clone was counted a few times. The genes are TRBV5-6 and TRBJ1-4, with unresolved D. V lost 4 bases, J lost 1 base, and 14 bases lay in between. The CDR3 loop spans 16 amino acids. In germline, CDR1 is SGHDT, CDR2 YYEEEE. CDR3 DNA: TGTGCCAGCAGCCGCCGGTTATGGGGAACTAATGAAAAACTGTTTTTT. Translating gives CASSRRLWGTNEKLFF. The entire variable domain, with the rest obtained from reference TRBV5-6 and TRBJ1-4, is as follows: DAGVTQSPTHLIKTRGQQVTLRCSPKSGHDTVSWYQQALGQGPQFIFQYYEEEERQRGNFPDRFSGHQFPNYSSELNVNALLLGDSALYLCASSRRLWGTNEKLFFGSGTQLSVL.

The J gene is TRBJ1-4, the V gene TRBV29-1; tentatively, D is TRBD1 (5 bases). In germline, CDR1 is SQVTM, CDR2 ANQGSEA. There are 12 residues in the CDR3. V was cut by 4 bases and J by 6 bases, with 9 bases left in between. The CDR3 protein is CSVGGDDEKLFF. In DNA, the CDR3 is TGCAGCGTTGGAGGGGACGATGAAAAACTGTTTTTT.

The chain has TRBV29-1 and TRBJ1-1; tentatively, D is TRBD1 (6 bases). CDR1 is SQVTM, CDR2 ANQGSEA, per germline. The CDR3 is 12 residues long. V was cut by 6 bases and J by 5 bases, with 13 bases left in between. The CDR3 here is CSVVGGATEAFF. In DNA, the CDR3 is TGCAGCGTCGTCGGGGGCGCAACTGAAGCTTTCTTT.

The chain couples TRBV23-1 to TRBJ2-3, with 10 bases fitting TRBD1. TRBV23-1 is sorted into the ORF group, with uncertain function. V lost 0 bases to trimming and J lost 6 bases; unmatched junction nucleotides: 3. The CDR3 runs 15 residues. The CDR3 DNA reads TGCGCCAGCAGTCAATCCAGACAGGGGGCCGATACGCAGTATTTT. Translated: CASSQSRQGADTQYF.

V usage is TRBV14 and J usage is TRBJ2-5; either TRBD1 or TRBD2 may supply D (5 bases each). Trimming stripped 0 bases from V and 4 bases from J, with 9 bases between. Germline CDR1 SGHDN, CDR2 FVKESK. The CDR3 consists of 14 residues. The CDR3 sequence: CASSQEVGAETQYF. The CDR3 nucleotides are TGTGCCAGCAGCCAAGAGGTCGGGGCAGAGACCCAGTACTTC.

This chain uses TRBV9 with TRBJ2-2; D tentatively fits TRBD1 or TRBD2 (6 bases each). V was clipped by 3 bases and J by 4 bases, with 10 bases between them. The germline CDR1 and CDR2 sequences are SGDLS and YYNGEE. The CDR3 contains 14 residues. The CDR3 DNA reads as TGTGCCAGCAGCGGGGGGGCTGTCACCGGGGAGCTGTTTTTT. Its translation is CASSGGAVTGELFF.

This clone was seen a few times. This rearrangement joins TRBV19 to TRBJ2-1; the D is unclear. The germline V gene encodes CDR1 LNHDA and CDR2 SQIVND (reference sequence). V was clipped by 4 bases and J by 0 bases, with 4 bases between them. This CDR3 is built from 13 residues. In DNA form, the CDR3 reads TGTGCCAGTAGTACCAACTCCTACAATGAGCAGTTCTTC. Translating gives CASSTNSYNEQFF.

The chain combines TRBV7-2 with TRBJ2-7; TRBD2 agrees at 12 bases. V shed 2 bases and J 4 bases; nucleotides not matched to a gene: 15. The CDR3 is 19 residues long. The germline CDR1 and CDR2 sequences are SGHTA and FQGNSA. CDR3 sequence reads: CASSLIGASGGAWVYEQYF. In DNA, the CDR3 is TGTGCCAGCAGCTTAATTGGGGCTAGCGGGGGGGCCTGGGTATACGAGCAGTACTTC. Full variable domain (missing parts from reference TRBV7-2 and TRBJ2-7): GAGVSQSPSNKVTEKGKDVELRCDPISGHTALYWYRQSLGQGLEFLIYFQGNSAPDKSGLPSDRFSAERTGGSVSTLTIQRTQQEDSAVYLCASSLIGASGGAWVYEQYFGPGTRLTVT.

The V and J genes are TRBV19 and TRBJ2-1; 8 nucleotides agree with TRBD1. J lost 7 bases, V lost 5 bases, and 10 bases had no gene match. The CDR3 runs to 15 residues. Germline CDR1 reads LNHDA; CDR2 reads SQIVND (reference sequence). The CDR3 DNA is TGTGCCAGTAGTCCCGCAGGGGGCGCTTATAATGAGCAGTTCTTC. This gives the protein CASSPAGGAYNEQFF. Full variable domain (outside the CDR3, taken from reference TRBV19 and TRBJ2-1): DGGITQSPKYLFRKEGQNVTLSCEQNLNHDAMYWYRQDPGQGLRLIYYSQIVNDFQKGDIAEGYSVSREKKESFPLTVTSAQKNPTAFYLCASSPAGGAYNEQFFGPGTRLTVL.

The CDR3 loop is CASSQTSGGLSYEQYF. CDR3 sequence (DNA): TGTGCCAGCAGTCAGACTAGCGGGGGGCTCTCCTACGAGCAGTACTTC. The chain combines TRBV28 with TRBJ2-7; 13 nucleotides line up with TRBD2. Germline CDR1 and CDR2: MDHEN and SYDVKM. Trimming took 5 bases from V and 0 from J; bases not matched to a gene: 4. The CDR3 spans 16 residues.

CDR3 DNA sequence: TGCGCCAGCAGCCTAGCCGCAGGGACCACGTACGAGCAGTACTTC. It is translated as CASSLAAGTTYEQYF. This chain uses TRBV4-1 with TRBJ2-7, with D perhaps assigned TRBD1 or TRBD2 (5 bases each). CDR1 and CDR2 from the germline V gene are MGHRA and YSYEKL. The CDR3 consists of 15 residues. Trimming stripped 4 bases from V and 4 bases from J, with 17 bases between.

This clone was seen just once. The chain carries TRBV5-6 and TRBJ2-7, with 7 bases lining up with TRBD2. The CDR3 length is 13 residues. CDR1 and CDR2 from the germline V gene are SGHDT and YYEEEE. V trimming: 5 bases; J trimming: 4 bases; junction bases outside the gene matches: 6. CDR3 sequence: CASSRLAVYEQYF. DNA of the CDR3: TGTGCCAGCAGTCGACTAGCCGTATACGAGCAGTACTTC.

This sequence joins TRBV7-2 and TRBJ1-1; possibly TRBD1 for D (5 bases). The ends were cut back, 3 bases at V and 7 bases at J, with 15 bases in the middle. The CDR3 is 14 residues long. Germline V gene sequence: CDR1 SGHTA, CDR2 FQGNSA. The CDR3 DNA follows: TGTGCCAGCAGCTTGCCGGGGCTAAGTGTTGAAGCTTTCTTT. Amino acids: CASSLPGLSVEAFF.

The rearrangement links TRBV5-6 to TRBJ1-3, with D unresolved. Germline V lookup: CDR1 SGHDT, CDR2 YYEEEE. Between the trimmed V and J ends, which lost 0 bases and 2 bases, there was a span of 6 bases. The CDR3 length is 14 residues. The CDR3 loop is CASSLGWPGNTIYF. The CDR3 bases are TGTGCCAGCAGCTTGGGGTGGCCTGGAAACACCATATATTTT.

This clone was counted a few times. V gene TRBV7-3 combines with J gene TRBJ1-6; tentatively, D is TRBD1 (5 bases). Germline V CDR1 and CDR2: SGHTA, FQGTGA. V lost 7 bases to trimming and J lost 7 bases, with 11 bases between them. The CDR3 consists of 13 residues. In DNA, the CDR3 is TGTGCCAGCAACAATGGGGGAAATTCACCCCTCCACTTT. Translation gives CASNNGGNSPLHF. The full variable domain, rest sourced from reference TRBV7-3 and TRBJ1-6, is GAGVSQTPSNKVTEKGKYVELRCDPISGHTALYWYRQSLGQGPEFLIYFQGTGAADDSGLPNDRFFAVRPEGSVSTLKIQRTERGDSAVYLCASNNGGNSPLHFGNGTRLTVT.

The rearrangement links TRBV6-1 to TRBJ1-2; 8 bases line up with TRBD1. The length of the CDR3 is 15 residues. V lost 6 bases to trimming and J lost 5 bases; unmatched junction nucleotides: 11. In germline, CDR1 is MNHNS, CDR2 SASEGT. The CDR3 sequence is CASRATAGGTYGYTF. In nucleotides, the CDR3 is TGTGCCAGCAGGGCGACGGCAGGGGGCACTTATGGCTACACCTTC.

The chain recombines TRBV10-3 with TRBJ1-1, with TRBD1 as a possible D gene (6 bases). V was pared by 0 bases and J by 5 bases, with 13 bases between. The CDR3 sequence is 15 residues long. Germline CDR1 reads ENHRY; CDR2 reads SYGVKD. The chain's CDR3 is CAISESLGAKTEAFF. The CDR3 DNA reads TGTGCCATCAGTGAGTCGTTGGGGGCGAAGACTGAAGCTTTCTTT.

This sequence joins TRBV15 and TRBJ1-6, with 7 bases that match TRBD1. V lost 1 base to trimming and J lost 8 bases; unmatched junction nucleotides: 8. This CDR3 region has 16 residues. Per the germline V gene, CDR1 is LNHNV and CDR2 is YYDKDF (reference sequence). CDR3 bases: TGTGCCACCAGCAGAGCGGACAGGCCCGCGGATTCACCCCTCCACTTT. Translated: CATSRADRPADSPLHF.

The genes are TRBV7-9 and TRBJ2-5; TRBD1 matches at 7 bases. V shed 5 bases and J 1 base; nucleotides not matched to a gene: 10. The CDR3 runs 16 residues. Germline lookup yields CDR1 SEHNR and CDR2 FQNEAQ (reference sequence). The CDR3 coding sequence is TGTGCCAGCAGCGCCTCCGGGACAGCATTCCAAGAGACCCAGTACTTC. Translated: CASSASGTAFQETQYF.